This T cell receptor beta chain was profiled in a study of blood T cell repertoires in COVID-19. The table came from immunoSEQ multiplex PCR; TCRdb's copy has only in-frame clones and leaves some out. The sample carries about 380,000 clones, 88% recorded once. Germline values: CDR1 LGHNA, CDR2 YNFKEQ. The CDR3 is 12 amino acids. The V gene lost 5 bases and the J gene lost 7 bases, with 11 bases spanning the gap. Material: PBMCs or T cells enriched from blood (not recorded which). This chain connects TRBV4-2 to TRBJ1-1, with TRBD1 as a possible D gene (6 bases). The receptor's source is a woman under 30 who had recovered from COVID-19. The CDR3 here is CASSGPGDEAFF. In DNA form, the CDR3 reads TGTGCCAGCAGCGGGCCAGGGGATGAAGCTTTCTTT.